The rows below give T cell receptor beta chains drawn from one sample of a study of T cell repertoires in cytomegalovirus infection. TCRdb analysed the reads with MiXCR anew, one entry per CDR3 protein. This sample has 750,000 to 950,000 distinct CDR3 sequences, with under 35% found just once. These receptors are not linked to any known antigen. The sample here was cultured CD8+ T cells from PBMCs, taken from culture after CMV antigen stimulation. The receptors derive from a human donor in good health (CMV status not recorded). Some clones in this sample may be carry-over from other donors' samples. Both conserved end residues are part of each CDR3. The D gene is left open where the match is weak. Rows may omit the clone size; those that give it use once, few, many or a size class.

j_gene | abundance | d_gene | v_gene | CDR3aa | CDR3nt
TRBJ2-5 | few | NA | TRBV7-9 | CASSLRGRPREETQYF | TGTGCCAGCAGCTTACGAGGCCGCCCGAGGGAGGAGACCCAGTACTTC
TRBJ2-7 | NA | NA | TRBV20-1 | CSARGQGIEQYF | TGCAGTGCTAGAGGGCAGGGGATCGAGCAGTACTTC
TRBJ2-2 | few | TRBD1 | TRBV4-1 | CASSLGTGPGTGELFF | TGCGCCAGCAGCCTTGGGACAGGACCGGGCACCGGGGAGCTGTTTTTT
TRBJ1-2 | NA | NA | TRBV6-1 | CASSAGTNYGYTF | TGTGCCAGCAGTGCCGGGACAAACTATGGCTACACCTTC
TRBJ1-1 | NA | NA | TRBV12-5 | CASGFGAGYQNTEAFF | TGTGCTAGTGGTTTTGGGGCCGGGTACCAGAACACTGAAGCTTTCTTT
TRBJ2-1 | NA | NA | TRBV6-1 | CASSSTPRLFNEQFF | TGTGCCAGCAGTTCCACCCCACGACTCTTCAATGAGCAGTTCTTC
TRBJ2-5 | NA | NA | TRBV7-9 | CASKDTQYQETQYF | TGTGCCAGCAAGGATACACAGTACCAAGAGACCCAGTACTTC
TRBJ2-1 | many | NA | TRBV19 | CASSMGNSYNEQFF | TGTGCCAGTAGTATGGGGAACTCCTACAATGAGCAGTTCTTC
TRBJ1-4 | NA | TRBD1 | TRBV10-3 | CAIWDRVNEKLFF | TGTGCCATCTGGGACAGGGTTAATGAAAAACTGTTTTTT
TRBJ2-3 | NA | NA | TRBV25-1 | CASHDTDTQYF | TGTGCCTCGCACGACACAGATACGCAGTATTTT
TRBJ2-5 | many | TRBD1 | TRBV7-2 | CASSWTGDQETQYF | TGTGCCAGCAGCTGGACAGGGGACCAAGAGACCCAGTACTTC
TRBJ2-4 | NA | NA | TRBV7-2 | CASQGVYIQYF | TGTGCCAGCCAAGGGGTTTACATTCAGTACTTC
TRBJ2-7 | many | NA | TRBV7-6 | CASSLSIRYEQYF | TGTGCCAGCAGCCTATCCATTAGATACGAGCAGTACTTC
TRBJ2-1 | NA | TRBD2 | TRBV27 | CASLAGGSYNEQFF | TGTGCCAGCTTAGCGGGGGGATCCTACAATGAGCAGTTCTTC
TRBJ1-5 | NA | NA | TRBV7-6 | CASSLAPAVQPQHF | TGTGCCAGCAGCTTAGCCCCCGCCGTTCAGCCCCAGCATTTT
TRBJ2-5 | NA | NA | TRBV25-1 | CASSEYGGAETQYF | TGTGCCAGCAGTGAATATGGGGGGGCAGAGACCCAGTACTTC
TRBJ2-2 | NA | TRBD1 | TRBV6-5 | CASSYSILRDRGHKTGELFF | TGTGCCAGCAGTTACTCGATTCTCCGGGACAGGGGGCATAAGACCGGGGAGCTGTTTTTT
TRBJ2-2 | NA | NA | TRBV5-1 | CASSPSTGTGGELFF | TGCGCCAGCAGCCCCTCGACGGGTACCGGCGGGGAGCTGTTTTTT
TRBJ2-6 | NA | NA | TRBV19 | CVSSIPASGANVLTF | TGTGTCAGTAGTATTCCCGCCTCTGGGGCCAACGTCCTGACTTTC
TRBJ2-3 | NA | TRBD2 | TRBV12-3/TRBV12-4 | CASSLDPAGGPDTQYF | TGTGCCAGCAGTTTAGATCCAGCGGGGGGGCCAGATACGCAGTATTTT
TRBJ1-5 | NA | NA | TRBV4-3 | CASSQGNGLQPQHF | TGCGCCAGCAGCCAAGGCAATGGACTTCAGCCCCAGCATTTT
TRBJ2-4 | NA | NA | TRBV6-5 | CASLRGNIQYF | TGTGCCAGCCTCCGGGGAAACATTCAGTACTTC
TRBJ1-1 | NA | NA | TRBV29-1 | CSVDSPYRENTEAFF | TGCAGCGTTGATAGCCCCTACCGGGAAAACACTGAAGCTTTCTTT
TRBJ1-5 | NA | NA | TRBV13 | CASSPRGGAQHF | TGTGCCAGCAGCCCTCGGGGGGGAGCCCAGCATTTT
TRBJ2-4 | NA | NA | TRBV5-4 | CASSLAGNIQYF | TGTGCCAGCAGCTTGGCCGGTAACATTCAGTACTTC
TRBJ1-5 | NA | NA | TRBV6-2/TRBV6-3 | CASSYAENNQPQHF | TGTGCCAGCAGTTATGCGGAGAATAATCAGCCCCAGCATTTT
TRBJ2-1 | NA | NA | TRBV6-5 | CASSYSGLDEEQFF | TGTGCCAGCAGTTACTCGGGACTGGACGAGGAGCAGTTCTTC
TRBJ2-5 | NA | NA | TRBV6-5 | CASRPNSGLQETQYF | TGTGCCAGCAGACCAAATAGCGGCCTCCAAGAGACCCAGTACTTC
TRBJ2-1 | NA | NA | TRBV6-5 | CASSYTGLNEQFF | TGTGCCAGCAGTTACACAGGGCTCAATGAGCAGTTCTTC
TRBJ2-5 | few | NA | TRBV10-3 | CAIRAGHLGETQYF | TGTGCCATCAGGGCGGGACATTTAGGGGAGACCCAGTACTTC
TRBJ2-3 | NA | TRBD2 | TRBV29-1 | CSVEGGGGPDTQYF | TGCAGCGTTGAAGGGGGGGGGGGTCCAGATACGCAGTATTTT
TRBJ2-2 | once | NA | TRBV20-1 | CSAPYGQGPSPGELFF | TGCAGTGCTCCCTATGGGCAGGGACCGTCACCGGGGGAGCTGTTTTTT
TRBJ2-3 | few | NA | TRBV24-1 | CATSISGYPDTQYF | TGTGCCACCAGCATCAGCGGATACCCAGATACGCAGTATTTT